What follows is one TCR beta chain and its context. The record originates from a study of blood T cell repertoires in COVID-19. On the study more broadly: Collection of acute and convalescent COVID-19 samples took place in the United States, Italy and Spain.

The germline CDR1 and CDR2 sequences are GTSNPN and SVGIG (reference sequence). The CDR3 totals 12 residues. V shed 0 bases and J shed 8 bases, with 7 bases lying between them. The table came from immunoSEQ multiplex PCR; TCRdb's copy has only in-frame clones and leaves some out. Found here are 73,000 or so clones, more than 80% of them singletons; the top ten hold roughly 8.8%. The J gene is TRBJ1-4, the V gene TRBV30; D is unclear. The TCR originated in a man aged 30-40 years with acute or convalescent COVID-19. Input material: peripheral blood. The CDR3 protein is CAWSVRVEKLFF. Written as DNA, the CDR3 is TGTGCCTGGAGTGTACGGGTGGAAAAACTGTTTTTT.